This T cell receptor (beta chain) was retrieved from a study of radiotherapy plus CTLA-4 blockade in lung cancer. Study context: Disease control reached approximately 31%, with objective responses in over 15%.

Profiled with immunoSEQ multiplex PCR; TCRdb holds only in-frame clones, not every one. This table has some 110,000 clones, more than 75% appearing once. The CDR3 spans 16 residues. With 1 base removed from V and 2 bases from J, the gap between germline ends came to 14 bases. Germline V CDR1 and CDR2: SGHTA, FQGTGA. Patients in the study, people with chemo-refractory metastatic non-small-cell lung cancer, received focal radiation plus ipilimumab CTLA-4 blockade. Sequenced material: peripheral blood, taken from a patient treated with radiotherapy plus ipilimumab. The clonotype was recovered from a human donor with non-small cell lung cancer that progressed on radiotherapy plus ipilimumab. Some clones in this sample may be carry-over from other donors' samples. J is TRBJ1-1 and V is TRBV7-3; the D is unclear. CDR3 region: CASSLIALGANTEAFF. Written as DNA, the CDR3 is TGTGCCAGCAGCTTAATCGCTCTCGGAGCCAACACTGAAGCTTTCTTT.